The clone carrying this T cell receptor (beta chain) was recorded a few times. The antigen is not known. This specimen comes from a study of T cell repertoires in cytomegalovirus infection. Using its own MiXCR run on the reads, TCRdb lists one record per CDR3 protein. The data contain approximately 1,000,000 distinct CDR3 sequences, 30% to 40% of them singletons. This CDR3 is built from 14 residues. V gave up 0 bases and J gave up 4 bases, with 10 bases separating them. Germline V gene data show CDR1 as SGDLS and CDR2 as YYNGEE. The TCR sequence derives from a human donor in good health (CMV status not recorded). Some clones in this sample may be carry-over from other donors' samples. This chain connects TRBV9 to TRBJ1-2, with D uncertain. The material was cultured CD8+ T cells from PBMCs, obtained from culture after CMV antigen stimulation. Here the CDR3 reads CASSVGQFGYGYTF. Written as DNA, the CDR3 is TGTGCCAGCAGCGTAGGTCAATTTGGCTATGGCTACACCTTC.